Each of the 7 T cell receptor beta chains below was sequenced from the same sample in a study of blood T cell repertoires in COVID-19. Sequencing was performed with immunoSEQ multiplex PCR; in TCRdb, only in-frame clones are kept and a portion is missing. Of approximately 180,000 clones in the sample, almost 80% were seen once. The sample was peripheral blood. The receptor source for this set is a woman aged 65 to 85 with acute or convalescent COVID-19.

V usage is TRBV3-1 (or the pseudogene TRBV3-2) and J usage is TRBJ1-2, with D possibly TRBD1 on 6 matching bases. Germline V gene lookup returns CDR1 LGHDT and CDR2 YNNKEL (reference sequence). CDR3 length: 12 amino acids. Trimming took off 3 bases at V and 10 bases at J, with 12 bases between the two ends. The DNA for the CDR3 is TGTGCCAGCAGCCAGATAGCAGGGGTCTACACCTTC. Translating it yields CASSQIAGVYTF.

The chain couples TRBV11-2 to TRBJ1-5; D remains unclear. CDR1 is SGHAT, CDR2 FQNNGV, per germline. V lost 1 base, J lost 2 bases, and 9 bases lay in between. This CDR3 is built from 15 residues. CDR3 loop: CASSLAPLGNQPQHF. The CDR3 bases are TGTGCCAGCAGCTTAGCCCCTCTAGGCAATCAGCCCCAGCATTTT.

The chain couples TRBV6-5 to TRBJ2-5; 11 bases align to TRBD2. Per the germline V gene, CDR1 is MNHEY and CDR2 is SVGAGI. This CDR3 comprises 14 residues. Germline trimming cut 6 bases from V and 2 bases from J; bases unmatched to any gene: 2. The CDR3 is CASRVAGGQETQYF. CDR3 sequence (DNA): TGTGCCAGCAGGGTAGCGGGAGGGCAAGAGACCCAGTACTTC.

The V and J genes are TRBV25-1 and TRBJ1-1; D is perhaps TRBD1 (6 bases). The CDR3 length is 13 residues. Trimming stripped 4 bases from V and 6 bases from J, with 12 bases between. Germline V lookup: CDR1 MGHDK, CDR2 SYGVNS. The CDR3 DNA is TGTGCCAGCAGTGGTCACAGGGCCGCTGAAGCTTTCTTT. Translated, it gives CASSGHRAAEAFF. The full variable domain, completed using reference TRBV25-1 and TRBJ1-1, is EADIYQTPRYLVIGTGKKITLECSQTMGHDKMYWYQQDPGMELHLIHYSYGVNSTEKGDLSSESTVSRIRTEHFPLTLESARPSHTSQYLCASSGHRAAEAFFGQGTRLTVV.

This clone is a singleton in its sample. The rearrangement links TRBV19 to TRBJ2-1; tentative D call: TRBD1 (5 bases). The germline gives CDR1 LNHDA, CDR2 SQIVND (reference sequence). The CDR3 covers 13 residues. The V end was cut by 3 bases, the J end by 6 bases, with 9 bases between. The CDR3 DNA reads TGTGCCAGTAGTATTGGGGCAAGCAATGAGCAGTTCTTC. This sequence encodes CASSIGASNEQFF.

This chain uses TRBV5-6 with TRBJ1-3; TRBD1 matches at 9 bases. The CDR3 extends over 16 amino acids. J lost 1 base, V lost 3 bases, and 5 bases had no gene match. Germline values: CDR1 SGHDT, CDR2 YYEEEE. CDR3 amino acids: CASSSDRGFSGNTIYF. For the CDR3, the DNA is TGTGCCAGCAGCTCGGACAGGGGTTTTTCTGGAAACACCATATATTTT.

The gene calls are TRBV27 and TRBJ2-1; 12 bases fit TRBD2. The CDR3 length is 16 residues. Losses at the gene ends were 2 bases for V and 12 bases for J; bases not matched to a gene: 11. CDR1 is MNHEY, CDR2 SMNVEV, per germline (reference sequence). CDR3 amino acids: CASSLLAGGGMKMQFF. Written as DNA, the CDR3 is TGTGCCAGCAGTTTACTAGCGGGAGGGGGCATGAAGATGCAGTTCTTC.